This T cell receptor (beta chain) was recorded in a study of spatial heterogeneity in lung cancer. Regarding time point: sample taken at primary tumor resection. This clonotype was counted ten times or more. This CDR3 is 17 amino acids long. TCRdb re-called the 5' RACE reads through MiXCR, storing one row per CDR3 protein. Of over 7,500 distinct CDR3 sequences listed, over 6.5% are singletons. This clonotype was obtained from a male donor with early-stage non-small cell lung cancer. J is TRBJ2-3 and V is TRBV21-1; the table's D gene call, TRBD2, was not cross checked with the DNA. TRBV21-1 is deemed a pseudogene. The specimen comprised PBMCs, sampled at surgery. CDR3 sequence reads: CASPRLLLAGATDTQYF. The CDR3 DNA reads TGTGCCAGCCCTCGATTGTTGCTAGCGGGGGCCACAGATACGCAGTATTTT.